This TCR beta chain is from a study of CXCR3-negative and CXCR3-positive naive CD8 T cells. UMI-tagged TRB cDNA libraries were built via 5' RACE. Following a re-call of the 5' RACE reads, TCRdb has one entry per CDR3 protein and lacks DNA. The sample data list nearly 90,000 distinct CDR3 sequences. Per the germline V gene, CDR1 is MGHRA and CDR2 is YSYEKL. CDR3 size: 12 residues. Study outcomes and limitations: Both naive subsets, CXCR3-negative and CXCR3-positive, displayed similar TRBV-TRBJ usage, unlike memory cells. Comparably high diversity marked both naive subsets, whereas memory CD8+ cells had much lower diversity. For CXCR3-positive naive cells, TRB CDR3s were more hydrophobic than those of CXCR3-negative naive cells. Naive subsets showed comparable surface CD5, and TCR interaction strength was also inferred from TRB CDR3 physicochemistry.

Comments on this clonotype: The target antigen is unknown.

Sequencing input: naive CXCR3+ CD8+ T cells from blood. The subset was: CD45RO-CCR7+CD27+CD95- naive CD8+ T cells expressing CXCR3 (TNR3+). The chain employs TRBV4-1 and TRBJ2-5. This sequence was found in a human donor in good health. Some clones in this sample may be carry-over from other donors' samples. The CDR3 sequence: CASSHLEETQYF.